This TCR beta chain was recorded in a study of CD8 T cells in ankylosing spondylitis. Study-wide points: According to the report, clones linked to the disease were significantly enriched in matched synovial fluid samples taken from ankylosing spondylitis patients.

This clonotype appeared a few times. Its antigen is as yet unknown. The junction had 3 bases not matched to a gene; V was cut back by 3 bases and J by 6 bases. CDR1 and CDR2 from the germline V gene are SGHVS and FNYEAQ. This CDR3 has 14 residues. MiXCR was run by TCRdb on the 5' RACE reads, yielding one entry per CDR3 protein. There are some 130,000 distinct CDR3 sequences in the sample; roughly 7.7% occur only once, and 6% to 8% lies in the top ten. The chain recombines TRBV7-6 with TRBJ2-3; 10 bases agree with TRBD1. The sequence came from a male donor with ankylosing spondylitis. The sequenced material came from synovial fluid, either unsorted or a sorted T cell fraction (not recorded which). The DNA for the CDR3 is TGTGCCAGCAGCTTGGACAGGGGGGGGGATACGCAGTATTTT. Translating gives CASSLDRGGDTQYF.